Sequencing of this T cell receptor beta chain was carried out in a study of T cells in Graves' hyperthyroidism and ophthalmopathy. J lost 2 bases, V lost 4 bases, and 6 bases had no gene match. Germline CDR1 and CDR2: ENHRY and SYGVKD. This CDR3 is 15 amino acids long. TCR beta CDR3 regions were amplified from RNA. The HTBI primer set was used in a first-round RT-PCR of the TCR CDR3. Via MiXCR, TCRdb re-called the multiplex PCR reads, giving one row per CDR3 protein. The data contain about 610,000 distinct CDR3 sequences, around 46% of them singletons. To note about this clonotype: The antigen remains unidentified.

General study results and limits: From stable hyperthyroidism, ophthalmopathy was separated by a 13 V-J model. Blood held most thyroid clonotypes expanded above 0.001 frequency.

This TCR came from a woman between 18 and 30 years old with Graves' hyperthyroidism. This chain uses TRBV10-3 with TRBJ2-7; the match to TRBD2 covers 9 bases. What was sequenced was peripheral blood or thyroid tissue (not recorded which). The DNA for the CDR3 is TGTGCCATCAGTGTGGGCGGGGGGGGCACCTACGAGCAGTACTTC. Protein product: CAISVGGGGTYEQYF.